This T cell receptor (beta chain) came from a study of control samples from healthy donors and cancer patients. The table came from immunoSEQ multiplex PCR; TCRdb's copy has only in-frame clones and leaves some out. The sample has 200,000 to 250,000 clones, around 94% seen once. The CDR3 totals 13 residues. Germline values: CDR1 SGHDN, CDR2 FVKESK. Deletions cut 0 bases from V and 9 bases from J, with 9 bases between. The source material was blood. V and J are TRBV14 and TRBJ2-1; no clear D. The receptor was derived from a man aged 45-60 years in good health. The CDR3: CASSQDGGGEQFF. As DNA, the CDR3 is TGTGCCAGCAGCCAAGACGGCGGCGGTGAGCAGTTCTTC.